This T cell receptor (beta chain) was sequenced for a study of T cells after yellow fever vaccination. Overall study context: Low-cell-number fractions underwent preparation using SMART-Seq v4 Ultra Low Input.

This clonotype has only a few counts. No antigen is known for it. General study findings and limits: The study found a weaker secondary response that peaked faster, day 5 versus 15. Repertoires obtained by FACS sorting could include abundant clonotypes that entered as contaminants from the bulk population. Once the booster was given, most primary-vaccination clones reappeared, at 95% to 97% for CD4 and roughly 85% for CD8.

J lost 8 bases, V lost 1 base, and 4 bases had no gene match. Germline CDR1 reads SGHVS; CDR2 reads FNYEAQ. This CDR3 region has 15 residues. TCRdb processed the 5' RACE reads anew with MiXCR; each CDR3 protein has one entry. This sample carries some 350,000 distinct CDR3 sequences, around 3.9% of them seen once, and the ten largest clones take around 24%. The TCR sequence derives from a young man who received the YFV17D yellow fever vaccine. Sequencing was performed on PBMCs, taken 5 days after the yellow fever booster vaccination. The chain combines TRBV7-6 with TRBJ2-1; 11 bases are a match to TRBD1. The CDR3 protein is CASSLGTGGFDEQFF. CDR3 bases: TGTGCCAGCAGCTTAGGGACAGGGGGCTTCGATGAGCAGTTCTTC.